The 6 T cell receptor beta chains reported below all come from one sample, sequenced in a study of T cells in Graves' hyperthyroidism and ophthalmopathy. Amplification yielded TCR beta CDR3 regions, with RNA transcripts as the source. Researchers ran a first-round RT-PCR on the TCR CDR3 using the HTBI primer set. TCRdb passed the multiplex PCR reads through MiXCR, listing each CDR3 protein once. The data show under 400,000 distinct CDR3 sequences, with roughly 25% seen just once and over 70% held by the top ten. The sequencing input was blood. These receptors all come from a man aged 50 to 60 with Graves' hyperthyroidism.

The V and J genes are TRBV3-1 and TRBJ1-4; D gene unclear. CDR3 length: 13 amino acids. The germline V and J ends were trimmed by 1 base and 12 bases, with 12 bases remaining between them. Germline assignment: CDR1 LGHDT and CDR2 YNNKEL (reference sequence). The CDR3: CASSQGFYEELFF. As DNA, the CDR3 is TGTGCCAGCAGCCAAGGATTTTATGAGGAACTGTTTTTT.

This clonotype was recorded at least ten times. This chain joins TRBV7-9 and TRBJ2-3, with D perhaps TRBD2 (5 bases). V was pared by 7 bases and J by 0 bases, with 14 bases between. Looked up from germline, CDR1 is SEHNR and CDR2 is FQNEAQ (reference sequence). CDR3 length: 15 residues. The chain's CDR3 is CASTPKGGSTDTQYF. The CDR3 nucleotides are TGTGCCAGCACCCCCAAAGGAGGTAGCACAGATACGCAGTATTTT.

Many counts were recorded for this clonotype. This sequence joins TRBV20-1 and TRBJ2-1; D is possibly TRBD2 (5 bases). V was clipped by 6 bases and J by 10 bases, with 10 bases between them. The CDR3 loop spans 10 amino acids. Germline V lookup: CDR1 DFQATT, CDR2 SNEGSKA (reference sequence). This CDR3 is CSAQTNEQFF. The CDR3 DNA follows: TGCAGTGCCCAGACTAACGAGCAGTTCTTC.

The chain uses TRBV12-3 or TRBV12-4 and TRBJ1-1; possible D gene TRBD1, 5 bases. This CDR3 spans 11 amino acids. Between the trimmed V and J ends, which lost 3 bases and 11 bases, there was a span of 10 bases. CDR3 nucleotides: TGTGCCAGCAGTTTGCAGGGATCGGCTTTCTTT. It encodes CASSLQGSAFF.

This rearrangement joins TRBV5-1 to TRBJ2-7, with 10 bases lining up with TRBD2. This CDR3 comprises 15 residues. CDR1 is SGHRS, CDR2 YFSETQ, per germline. Losses at the gene ends were 0 bases for V and 6 bases for J; bases not matched to a gene: 6. The CDR3 nucleotides read TGCGCCAGCAGCTTGGGCCCGGGACTAGCGAGCGAGCAGTACTTC. This codes for CASSLGPGLASEQYF.

The chain recombines TRBV20-1 with TRBJ2-7, with D hard to call. V dropped 6 bases and J dropped 5 bases, with 11 bases sitting between them. CDR3 length: 11 residues. CDR1 is DFQATT, CDR2 SNEGSKA, per germline (reference sequence). In nucleotides, the CDR3 is TGCAGTGCCCTGGAGAACAACGAGCAGTACTTC. Protein product: CSALENNEQYF.